The present entry profiles one T cell receptor (beta chain) with its context. This sample stems from a study of blood T cell repertoires in COVID-19. Original data processing: Reference gene primer amplification yielded estimated nucleated cell counts. Generated by immunoSEQ multiplex PCR, the TCRdb table keeps only in-frame clones and is missing some. The DNA gave D and trimming, while V, J and clone size come from that table. The sample comprises 150,000 to 200,000 clones, almost 85% of which are singletons, and approximately 21% rests with the top ten. Losses at the gene ends were 2 bases for V and 1 base for J; bases not matched to a gene: 5. The CDR3 covers 14 residues. Per the germline V gene, CDR1 is GTSNPN and CDR2 is SVGIG (reference sequence).

The origin of this receptor is a woman older than 75 with acute or convalescent COVID-19. The V call is TRBV30, the J call TRBJ2-7; 7 bases map to TRBD1. Material for sequencing was peripheral blood. CDR3 sequence (DNA): TGTGCCTGGAGTATAGGGACAGTATCCTACGAGCAGTACTTC. This codes for CAWSIGTVSYEQYF.